This passage covers 4 T cell receptor beta chains from one sample sequenced in a study of shared clonotypes between healthy human individuals. TCRdb's table, derived via immunoSEQ multiplex PCR, lists solely in-frame clones and lacks some. The sample includes 300,000 to 350,000 clones, less than 75% of them seen just once. Sequencing input: memory CD4+ T cells sorted from blood. Specified subset: CD45RA-negative fraction. These receptors all stem from a man aged 30 to 39 in good health.

The rearrangement uses TRBV2 and TRBJ1-6; unclear D gene. With 8 bases removed from V and 8 bases from J, the gap between germline ends came to 16 bases. The length of the CDR3 is 14 residues. Germline V CDR1 and CDR2: SNHLY, FYNNEI. CDR3 DNA: TGTGCCAGCGCAAAAGGGAAGTGGGATTCACCCCTCCACTTT. Its protein is CASAKGKWDSPLHF.

This clone occurred a few times. V is TRBV29-1 and J is TRBJ2-3, with 8 bases that match TRBD2. CDR1 is SQVTM, CDR2 ANQGSEA, per germline. V trimming: 4 bases; J trimming: 3 bases; junction bases outside the gene matches: 6. The CDR3 loop spans 14 amino acids. CDR3 residues: CSVVPAGGTDTQYF. CDR3 nucleotides: TGCAGCGTTGTTCCGGCGGGAGGAACAGATACGCAGTATTTT.

The chain employs TRBV5-1 and TRBJ2-1; 15 positions match TRBD2. Germline V lookup: CDR1 SGHRS, CDR2 YFSETQ. The J segment lost 8 bases and the V segment lost 3 bases, leaving 3 bases of the junction unmatched. The CDR3 is 15 residues long. CDR3 sequence: CASSSRTSGRDEQFF. The CDR3 DNA sequence: TGCGCCAGCAGCTCCCGGACTAGCGGGAGGGATGAGCAGTTCTTC.

This clone showed up just a few times. This rearrangement joins TRBV5-6 to TRBJ1-5, with a possible D match to TRBD1 (6 bases). With 2 bases removed from V and 3 bases from J, the gap between germline ends came to 12 bases. Germline V lookup: CDR1 SGHDT, CDR2 YYEEEE. The CDR3 contains 15 residues. The CDR3 DNA follows: TGTGCCAGCAGCTTCCGACAGGATTACAATCAGCCCCAGCATTTT. Its protein product is CASSFRQDYNQPQHF. The full variable domain, completed using reference TRBV5-6 and TRBJ1-5, is DAGVTQSPTHLIKTRGQQVTLRCSPKSGHDTVSWYQQALGQGPQFIFQYYEEEERQRGNFPDRFSGHQFPNYSSELNVNALLLGDSALYLCASSFRQDYNQPQHFGDGTRLSIL.